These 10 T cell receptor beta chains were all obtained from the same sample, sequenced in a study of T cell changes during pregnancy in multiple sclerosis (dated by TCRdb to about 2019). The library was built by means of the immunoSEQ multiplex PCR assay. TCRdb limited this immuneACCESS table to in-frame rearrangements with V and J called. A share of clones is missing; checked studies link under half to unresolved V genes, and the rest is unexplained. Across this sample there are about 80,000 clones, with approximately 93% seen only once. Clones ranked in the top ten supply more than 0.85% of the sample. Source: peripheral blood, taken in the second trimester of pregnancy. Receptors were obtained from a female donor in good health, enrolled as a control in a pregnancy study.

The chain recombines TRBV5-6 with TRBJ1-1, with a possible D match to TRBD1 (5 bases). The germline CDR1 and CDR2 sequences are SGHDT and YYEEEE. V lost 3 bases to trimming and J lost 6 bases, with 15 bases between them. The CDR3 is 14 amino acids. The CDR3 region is CASSSSGGLAEAFF. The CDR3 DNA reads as TGTGCCAGCAGCTCCTCGGGGGGTCTCGCTGAAGCTTTCTTT.

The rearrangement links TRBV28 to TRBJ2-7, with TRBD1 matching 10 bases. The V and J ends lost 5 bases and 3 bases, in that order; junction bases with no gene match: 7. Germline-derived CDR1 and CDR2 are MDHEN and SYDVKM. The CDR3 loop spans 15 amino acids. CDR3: CASSNLWDRGYEQYF. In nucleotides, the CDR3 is TGTGCCAGCAGTAATTTATGGGACAGGGGCTACGAGCAGTACTTC.

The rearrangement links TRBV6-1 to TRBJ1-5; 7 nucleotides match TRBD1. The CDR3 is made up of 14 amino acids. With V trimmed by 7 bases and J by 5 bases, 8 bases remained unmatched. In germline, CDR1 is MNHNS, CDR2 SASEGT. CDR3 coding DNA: TGTGCCAGCACCGGGGACAGTCTCTATCAGCCCCAGCATTTT. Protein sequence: CASTGDSLYQPQHF.

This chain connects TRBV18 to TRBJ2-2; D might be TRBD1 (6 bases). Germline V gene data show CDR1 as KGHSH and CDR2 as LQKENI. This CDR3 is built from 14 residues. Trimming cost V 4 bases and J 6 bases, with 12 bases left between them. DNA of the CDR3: TGTGCCAGCTCACTCAACAGGGTCTCCGGGGAGCTGTTTTTT. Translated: CASSLNRVSGELFF.

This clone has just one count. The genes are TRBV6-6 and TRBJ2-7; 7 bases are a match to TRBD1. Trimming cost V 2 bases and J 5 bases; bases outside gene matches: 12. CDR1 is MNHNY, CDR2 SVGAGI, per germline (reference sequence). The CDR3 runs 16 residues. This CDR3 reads CASSYQTGPLLDEQYF. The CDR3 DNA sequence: TGTGCCAGCAGTTACCAGACAGGGCCCCTATTAGACGAGCAGTACTTC.

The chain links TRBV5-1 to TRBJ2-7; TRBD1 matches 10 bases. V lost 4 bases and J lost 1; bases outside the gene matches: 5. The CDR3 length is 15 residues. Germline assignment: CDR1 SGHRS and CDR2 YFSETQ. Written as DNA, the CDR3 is TGCGCCAGCAGCGTGACAGGGGGCGCGTCCTACGAGCAGTACTTC. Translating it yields CASSVTGGASYEQYF.

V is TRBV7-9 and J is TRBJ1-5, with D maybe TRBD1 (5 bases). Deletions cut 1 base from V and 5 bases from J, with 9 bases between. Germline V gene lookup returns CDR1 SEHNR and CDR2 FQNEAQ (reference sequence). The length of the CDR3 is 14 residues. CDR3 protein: CASSLGGEDQPQHF. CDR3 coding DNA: TGTGCCAGCAGCTTAGGGGGCGAGGATCAGCCCCAGCATTTT.

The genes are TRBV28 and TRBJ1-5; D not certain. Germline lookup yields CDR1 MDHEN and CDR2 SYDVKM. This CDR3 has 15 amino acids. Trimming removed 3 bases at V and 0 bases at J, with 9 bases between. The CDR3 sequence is CASSFRRSSNQPQHF. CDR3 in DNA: TGTGCCAGCAGTTTTCGCAGGTCTAGCAATCAGCCCCAGCATTTT.

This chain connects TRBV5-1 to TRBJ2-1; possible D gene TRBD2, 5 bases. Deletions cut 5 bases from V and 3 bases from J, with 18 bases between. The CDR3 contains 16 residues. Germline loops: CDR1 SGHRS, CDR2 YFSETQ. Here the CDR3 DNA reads TGCGCCAGCAGTGCCGGGAAAGGGAACTTCTACAATGAGCAGTTCTTC. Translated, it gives CASSAGKGNFYNEQFF.

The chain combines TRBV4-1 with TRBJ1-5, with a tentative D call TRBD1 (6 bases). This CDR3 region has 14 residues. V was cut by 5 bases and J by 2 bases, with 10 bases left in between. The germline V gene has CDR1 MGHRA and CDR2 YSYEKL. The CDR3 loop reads CASSANRGNQPQHF. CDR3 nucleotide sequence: TGCGCCAGCAGCGCGAACAGGGGCAATCAGCCCCAGCATTTT.